This T cell receptor (beta chain) emerged from a study of blood T cells in healthy people across ages. Regarding this clonotype: As yet, its antigen is unknown.

Study findings and constraints: There was a strong correlation between TCR beta diversity and naive T cell percentage. Shifts in expanded clonotypes may have been confounded by donor CMV status, which was unknown.

It was with a sample-barcoded 5' primer and a J-beta primer mix that a second PCR of roughly 6 to 12 cycles was run. MiXCR was run by TCRdb on the 5' RACE reads, yielding one entry per CDR3 protein. The sample includes about 1.8 million distinct CDR3 sequences, about 50% seen only once; the top ten take 2.1%. Per sample, extraction of total RNA gave at least 5 micrograms in every case. V was cut by 0 bases and J by 5 bases, with 20 bases left in between. The germline gives CDR1 KGHSH, CDR2 LQKENI. The CDR3 has 17 residues. Specimen: blood. The rearrangement links TRBV18 to TRBJ2-7; maybe TRBD2 (5 bases). The TCR sequence derives from a woman in her thirties or forties in good health. CDR3 nucleotide sequence: TGTGCCAGCTCACCACCCGGAGCAGGTCGAGGGTCCGACGAGCAGTACTTC. This gives the protein CASSPPGAGRGSDEQYF.